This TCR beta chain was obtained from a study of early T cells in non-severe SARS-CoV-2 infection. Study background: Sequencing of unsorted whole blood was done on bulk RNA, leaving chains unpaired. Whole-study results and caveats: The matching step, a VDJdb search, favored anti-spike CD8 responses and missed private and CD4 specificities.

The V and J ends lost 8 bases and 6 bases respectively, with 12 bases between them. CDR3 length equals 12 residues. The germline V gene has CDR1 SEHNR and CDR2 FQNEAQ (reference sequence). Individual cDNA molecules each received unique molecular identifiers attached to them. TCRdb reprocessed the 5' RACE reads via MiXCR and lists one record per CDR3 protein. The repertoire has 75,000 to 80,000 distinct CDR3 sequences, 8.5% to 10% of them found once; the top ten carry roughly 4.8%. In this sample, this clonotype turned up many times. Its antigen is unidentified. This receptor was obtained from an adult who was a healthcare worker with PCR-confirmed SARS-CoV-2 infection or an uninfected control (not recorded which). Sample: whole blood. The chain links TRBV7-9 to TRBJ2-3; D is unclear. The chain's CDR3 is CASVLTGDTQYF. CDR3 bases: TGTGCCAGCGTCCTCACTGGGGATACGCAGTATTTT. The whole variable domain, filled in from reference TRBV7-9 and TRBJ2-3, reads DTGVSQNPRHKITKRGQNVTFRCDPISEHNRLYWYRQTLGQGPEFLTYFQNEAQLEKSRLLSDRFSAERPKGSFSTLEIQRTEQGDSAMYLCASVLTGDTQYFGPGTRLTVL.